The sequence of this T cell receptor beta chain was determined in a study of vaccination effects on CD4 cells after COVID-19. Study-wide results and limits: Few convalescent patients, and no early post-infection timepoints, were available to the study.

The V and J ends lost 0 bases and 4 bases respectively, with 9 bases between them. This CDR3 spans 14 amino acids. CDR1 is SGHDN and CDR2 is FVKESK in the germline V gene. Expansion of antigen-specific CD4+ T cells with viral peptide pools was carried out by the ViraFEST assay before sequencing. Once cultured for 10 to 11 days, the cells underwent separation to obtain CD4+ T cells. All vaccine recipients tested negative for nucleocapsid antibodies and had never contracted SARS-CoV-2 infection. Half the medium was swapped for IL-2 medium on days 3 and 7. Some clones are missing from TCRdb's copy, which holds only in-frame ones; the method was immunoSEQ multiplex PCR. The data hold about 28,000 clones, with 75% to 85% observed a single time. As to this clone: The antigen is unknown.

The chain employs TRBV14 and TRBJ2-5; a weak D match, TRBD2 (6 bases). This TCR was recovered from a human donor who received a COVID-19 vaccine. Here the sequenced sample was CD4+ T cells from PBMCs cultured with SARS-CoV-2 spike peptides, taken before COVID-19 vaccination. CDR3 region: CASSQDSGRETQYF. CDR3 in DNA: TGTGCCAGCAGCCAAGATTCCGGGAGAGAGACCCAGTACTTC.